This TCR beta chain is from a study of blood T cell repertoires in COVID-19. Here immunoSEQ multiplex PCR was the method, and the copy in TCRdb shows in-frame clones only, minus some. The sample contains roughly 250,000 clones, 86% of which appear only once. There are 15 residues in the CDR3. V dropped 3 bases and J dropped 4; count of bases not matched to a gene: 8. CDR1 and CDR2 (germline): SGHAT, FQNNGV. Specimen: peripheral blood. V usage is TRBV11-2 and J usage is TRBJ2-7, with 8 bases matching TRBD2. The TCR originated in a woman aged 30 to 39 with COVID-19, enrolled during active disease. CDR3 in DNA: TGTGCCAGCAGCTTCATAAGCGGGGGACTGTACGAGCAGTACTTC. Translation: CASSFISGGLYEQYF.